The next 27 T cell receptor beta chains were all read from a single sample in a study of T-cell reconstitution after alpha-beta-depleted transplantation in children. Unique molecular identifiers were incorporated when the TCRbeta library was constructed. TCRdb re-called the PCR reads with MiXCR, one entry per CDR3 protein. Here the sample spans approximately 340,000 distinct CDR3 sequences, about 9.3% being singletons. The sequenced sample was PBMCs from the stem cell graft donor, obtained from the stem cell graft. These receptors were taken from a human donor who donated a stem cell graft to a child with acute lymphoblastic leukemia.

This clonotype has only a few counts. V usage is TRBV6-2 or TRBV6-3 and J usage is TRBJ2-7, with 10 positions matching TRBD1. Germline trimming cut 6 bases from V and 5 bases from J; bases unmatched to any gene: 7. In germline, CDR1 is MNHEY, CDR2 SVGEGT. This CDR3 spans 14 amino acids. The CDR3 coding sequence is TGTGCCAGCAGAATAGACAGGGGGCACGACGAGCAGTACTTC. As protein: CASRIDRGHDEQYF.

This clonotype has more than one count but fewer than ten. The chain uses TRBV2 and TRBJ2-2; TRBD2 matches 12 bases. Germline CDR1 SNHLY, CDR2 FYNNEI. CDR3 length: 18 residues. V dropped 0 bases and J dropped 1; count of bases not matched to a gene: 3. CDR3 bases: TGTGCCAGCAGTGAAGCGCTAGCGGGGGGGTTGAACACCGGGGAGCTGTTTTTT. It is translated as CASSEALAGGLNTGELFF.

J is TRBJ2-3 and V is TRBV11-1, with TRBD2 identical over 14 bases. Unmatched junction bases numbered 7, after V lost 3 bases and J lost 2 bases. Germline V CDR1 and CDR2: SGHAT, FQDESV (reference sequence). This CDR3 contains 18 residues. The CDR3 here is CASSLSTSGGADTDTQYF. Here the CDR3 DNA reads TGTGCCAGCAGCTTGTCGACTAGCGGGGGGGCGGACACAGATACGCAGTATTTT.

J is TRBJ2-7 and V is TRBV27, with a tentative D call TRBD2 (6 bases). V gave up 3 bases and J gave up 5 bases, with 17 bases separating them. This CDR3 spans 15 amino acids. Germline values: CDR1 MNHEY, CDR2 SMNVEV (reference sequence). This CDR3 is CASSLYRRVTHEQYF. Written as DNA, the CDR3 is TGTGCCAGCAGTTTGTACAGGAGGGTAACCCACGAGCAGTACTTC.

The chain uses TRBV29-1 and TRBJ2-5; D possibly matches TRBD1 or TRBD2 (5 bases each). The length of the CDR3 is 12 residues. The ends were cut back, 7 bases at V and 3 bases at J, with 12 bases in the middle. The germline V gene has CDR1 SQVTM and CDR2 ANQGSEA. The CDR3 sequence: CSAPGPKETQYF. CDR3 DNA sequence: TGCAGCGCACCGGGACCCAAAGAGACCCAGTACTTC.

This chain links TRBV6-1 with TRBJ2-2, with D unresolved. The CDR3 loop spans 14 amino acids. V was cut by 8 bases and J by 3 bases, with 13 bases left in between. Germline CDR1 and CDR2: MNHNS and SASEGT. As DNA, the CDR3 is TGTGCCAGCCAAAACGGGTTAGACACCGGGGAGCTGTTTTTT. Its translation is CASQNGLDTGELFF.

The V call is TRBV11-1, the J call TRBJ2-5; weak D call: TRBD1 (5 bases). CDR3 length equals 14 residues. Looked up from germline, CDR1 is SGHAT and CDR2 is FQDESV (reference sequence). Trimming pared 4 bases from V and 2 bases from J, leaving 11 bases between. This chain's CDR3 is CASSSNDRQETQYF. The CDR3 nucleotides are TGTGCCAGCAGCTCCAACGACAGACAAGAGACCCAGTACTTC.

The V and J genes are TRBV11-3 and TRBJ2-1; D could derive from TRBD1 or TRBD2 (6 bases each). With 1 base removed from V and 4 bases from J, the gap between germline ends came to 14 bases. Germline V gene lookup returns CDR1 SGHNT and CDR2 YENEEA. This CDR3 spans 16 amino acids. The CDR3 nucleotides are TGTGCCAGCAGCTTAGGAGGGGGACTCGCTTACAATGAGCAGTTCTTC. Residues: CASSLGGGLAYNEQFF. Using reference TRBV11-3 and TRBJ2-1 for the parts outside the CDR3, the full variable domain is EAGVVQSPRYKIIEKKQPVAFWCNPISGHNTLYWYLQNLGQGPELLIRYENEEAVDDSQLPKDRFSAERLKGVDSTLKIQPAELGDSAVYLCASSLGGGLAYNEQFFGPGTRLTVL.

This clonotype was picked up a small number of times. The rearrangement links TRBV12-3 or TRBV12-4 to TRBJ2-5, with 12 bases that match TRBD2. J was trimmed by 1 base and V by 6 bases; bases with no gene match: 6. The length of the CDR3 is 16 residues. CDR3 in amino acids: CASSFLAGGPQETQYF. CDR3 in DNA: TGTGCCAGCAGCTTTCTAGCGGGAGGGCCCCAAGAGACCCAGTACTTC.

The genes are TRBV7-9 and TRBJ2-3, with D maybe TRBD2 (5 bases). The germline gives CDR1 SEHNR, CDR2 FQNEAQ (reference sequence). V lost 9 bases and J lost 1, with 8 bases in between. This CDR3 has 12 residues. The CDR3 reads CASGGGTDTQYF. DNA of the CDR3: TGTGCCAGTGGAGGAGGCACAGATACGCAGTATTTT.

This clonotype was recorded many times. V gene TRBV2 combines with J gene TRBJ2-1; no clear D. Germline V lookup: CDR1 SNHLY, CDR2 FYNNEI. The V end lost 7 bases, the J end lost 6 bases, and 13 bases lay between the germline ends. The CDR3 loop spans 13 amino acids. CDR3 sequence reads: CASNPDPTNEQFF. The CDR3 nucleotides read TGTGCCAGCAATCCCGACCCGACCAATGAGCAGTTCTTC.

This clonotype was picked up a small number of times. This chain links TRBV29-1 with TRBJ2-7; 9 bases agree with TRBD2. Germline-derived CDR1 and CDR2 are SQVTM and ANQGSEA. This CDR3 spans 13 amino acids. V trimming: 4 bases; J trimming: 3 bases; junction bases outside the gene matches: 4. CDR3: CSVGGRAYYEQYF. The CDR3 nucleotides are TGCAGCGTTGGCGGGAGGGCCTACTACGAGCAGTACTTC.

This clonotype was seen only a few times. This chain joins TRBV9 and TRBJ2-1; D gene ambiguous. Germline assignment: CDR1 SGDLS and CDR2 YYNGEE. The CDR3 contains 13 residues. V was cut by 0 bases and J by 3 bases, with 4 bases left in between. CDR3 protein: CASSVGHYNEQFF. The CDR3, as DNA: TGTGCCAGCAGCGTAGGACACTACAATGAGCAGTTCTTC.

This clonotype was observed a few times. The rearrangement uses TRBV4-1 and TRBJ2-1, with 12 bases lining up with TRBD2. J gave up 4 bases and V 0 bases, and 10 bases lay outside the gene matches. In germline, CDR1 is MGHRA, CDR2 YSYEKL. The CDR3 is 19 residues long. Here the CDR3 reads CASSQESQLAGGPYNEQFF. CDR3 in DNA: TGCGCCAGCAGCCAAGAGAGTCAGCTAGCGGGAGGGCCATACAATGAGCAGTTCTTC.

This clonotype appeared many times. J is TRBJ2-3 and V is TRBV29-1; a possible D gene is TRBD1 (7 bases). Trimming took off 1 base at V and 0 bases at J, with 11 bases between the two ends. The CDR3 has 15 residues. In germline, CDR1 is SQVTM, CDR2 ANQGSEA. The CDR3 loop reads CSVEVGGQSTDTQYF. The CDR3 nucleotides read TGCAGCGTTGAAGTCGGGGGACAGAGCACAGATACGCAGTATTTT.

The CDR3, as DNA: TGTGCCAGCAGCCCCGGGCCCCCCGGCTCCTACAATGAGCAGTTCTTC. As protein: CASSPGPPGSYNEQFF. J is TRBJ2-1 and V is TRBV4-2; D not certain. CDR1 LGHNA and CDR2 YNFKEQ come from the germline V gene. Trimming pared 4 bases from V and 0 bases from J, leaving 13 bases between. This CDR3 contains 16 residues.

V gene TRBV6-2 or TRBV6-3 combines with J gene TRBJ2-3; TRBD2 matches at 12 bases. The germline V gene has CDR1 MNHEY and CDR2 SVGEGT. J lost 6 bases, V lost 7 bases, and 20 bases had no gene match. The CDR3 sequence is 19 residues long. The CDR3 DNA follows: TGTGCCAGCATATCCTTCGTCCCGGGACTAGCGGGTCCCAGGGATACGCAGTATTTT. Translation gives CASISFVPGLAGPRDTQYF.

This chain links TRBV5-1 with TRBJ1-1; no reliable D call. Trimming pared 4 bases from V and 6 bases from J, leaving 13 bases between. The CDR3 runs 13 residues. The germline CDR1 and CDR2 sequences are SGHRS and YFSETQ. The CDR3 region has the DNA TGCGCCAGCAGCGAATATGAGGTTTCTGAAGCTTTCTTT. This gives the protein CASSEYEVSEAFF.

The genes are TRBV11-3 and TRBJ1-4, with 10 bases identical to TRBD1. The CDR3 is made up of 14 amino acids. The trim removed 4 bases at V and 8 bases at J, leaving 4 bases unmatched. The germline CDR1 and CDR2 sequences are SGHNT and YENEEA. In DNA form, the CDR3 reads TGTGCCAGCAGCTCCCGGACAGGGGGAGAAAAACTGTTTTTT. Residues: CASSSRTGGEKLFF.

The CDR3: CASSLELPPYEQYF. Here the CDR3 DNA reads TGTGCCAGCAGCTTAGAGCTACCGCCGTACGAGCAGTACTTC. The V and J genes are TRBV7-9 and TRBJ2-7; D gene ambiguous. The germline V and J ends were trimmed by 1 base and 4 bases, with 11 bases remaining between them. The CDR3 contains 14 residues. CDR1 and CDR2 from the germline V gene are SEHNR and FQNEAQ (reference sequence).

The sample holds many counts of this clonotype. The V call is TRBV7-8, the J call TRBJ2-2; D could derive from TRBD1 or TRBD2 (7 bases each). This CDR3 has 18 amino acids. CDR1 is SGHVS and CDR2 is FQNEAQ in the germline V gene. V gave up 5 bases and J gave up 5 bases, with 24 bases separating them. CDR3 sequence (DNA): TGTGCCAGCAGCCAAAGGACAGGACGGGGGGTTGCGACCGGGGAGCTGTTTTTT. Translating gives CASSQRTGRGVATGELFF.

The rearrangement uses TRBV4-3 and TRBJ2-1; 8 bases align to TRBD2. Germline values: CDR1 LGHNA, CDR2 YSLEER. The CDR3 has 16 amino acids. Losses at the gene ends were 3 bases for V and 2 bases for J; bases not matched to a gene: 6. CDR3: CASSHLTSEPYNEQFF. The CDR3 DNA reads TGCGCCAGCAGCCACCTGACTAGCGAGCCCTACAATGAGCAGTTCTTC.

DNA of the CDR3: TGCGCCAGCAGCTTCGTATGGACAGGGCAAGCAGATACGCAGTATTTT. This encodes CASSFVWTGQADTQYF. This sequence joins TRBV5-1 and TRBJ2-3; TRBD1 agrees at 8 bases. The V and J ends lost 2 bases and 4 bases, in that order; junction bases with no gene match: 9. CDR3 length: 16 amino acids. Germline-derived CDR1 and CDR2 are SGHRS and YFSETQ.

This clonotype was seen a few times. The rearrangement links TRBV6-1 to TRBJ1-5, with D perhaps TRBD1 (5 bases). The CDR3 extends over 14 amino acids. With 5 bases removed from V and 5 bases from J, the gap between germline ends came to 13 bases. The germline gives CDR1 MNHNS, CDR2 SASEGT. This CDR3 reads CASSQGLRDQPQHF. The CDR3 bases are TGTGCCAGCAGTCAGGGACTTAGGGATCAGCCCCAGCATTTT.

On this clonotype: One junction end does not reproduce the germline sequence, and a read error may be involved. Written as DNA, the CDR3 is TGTGCTAGCAGCTTAGCGTGGAGGGCCGCCCATGCAACTAATGAAAAACTGTTTTTT. This translates into CASSLAWRAAHATNEKLFF. The chain carries TRBV7-7 and TRBJ1-4; no clear D. Germline values: CDR1 SSHAT, CDR2 FNYEAQ (reference sequence). The CDR3 extends over 19 amino acids.

This clonotype has more than one count but fewer than ten. The CDR3 DNA follows: TGTGCCAGCAGTTTAGATCGGTTCTCCTACGAGCAGTACTTC. Protein: CASSLDRFSYEQYF. V usage is TRBV27 and J usage is TRBJ2-7; D is undetermined. Germline-derived CDR1 and CDR2 are MNHEY and SMNVEV (reference sequence). The CDR3 is 14 amino acids. V lost 2 bases and J 0 bases, leaving 8 bases between the germline ends.

Only a few counts were recorded for this clonotype. The V and J genes are TRBV5-1 and TRBJ1-2, with D possibly being TRBD1 (5 bases). V dropped 4 bases and J dropped 2 bases, with 21 bases sitting between them. Germline V CDR1 and CDR2: SGHRS, YFSETQ. The CDR3 runs to 17 residues. The CDR3 protein is CASSPRDGQLINYGYTF. CDR3 coding DNA: TGCGCCAGCAGCCCGAGGGACGGACAACTCATCAACTATGGCTACACCTTC.